The rows below give T cell receptor beta chains drawn from one sample of a study of shared clonotypes between healthy human individuals. Libraries were prepared by immunoSEQ multiplex PCR; TCRdb keeps only in-frame clonotypes and omits some of them. The profile shows around 2,000,000 clones, about 95% of them singletons. Specimen: naive CD8+ T cells sorted from blood. The origin of the receptors is a man between 18 and 29 years old in good health. CDR3s include the opening cysteine and the closing phenylalanine or tryptophan. Each record gives: D gene, clone size, V gene, CDR3 length, J gene, CDR3 DNA, CDR3 protein. The D gene is left open where the match is weak. Expanded clones get a size class; other rows say once, few or many, or leave the size out.

TRBD1,.,TRBV7-9,15,TRBJ2-7,TGTGCCAGCAGCTTAGGAGCAGGGGGCGTATACGAGCAGTACTTC,CASSLGAGGVYEQYF
TRBD2,.,TRBV13,15,TRBJ2-2,TGTGCCAGCAGCCCGACTAGCGTGGGGACCGGGGAGCTGTTTTTT,CASSPTSVGTGELFF
TRBD1,.,TRBV10-3,14,TRBJ1-1,TGTGCCATCAGTGGGACAGGGTACGACACTGAAGCTTTCTTT,CAISGTGYDTEAFF
.,.,TRBV25-1,13,TRBJ2-5,TGTGCCAGCAGGCGGGCAGGGGAAGAGACCCAGTACTTC,CASRRAGEETQYF
TRBD1,once,TRBV5-4,15,TRBJ2-5,TGTGCCAGCAGCTCGGGGACAGGGGGAAGAGAGACCCAGTACTTC,CASSSGTGGRETQYF
TRBD1,.,TRBV13,13,TRBJ2-5,TGTGCCAGCAGCCCAGACAGGGAAGAGACCCAGTACTTC,CASSPDREETQYF
.,.,TRBV5-6,14,TRBJ1-4,TGTGCCAGCAGCTCCCGGGCAACTAATGAAAAACTGTTTTTT,CASSSRATNEKLFF
TRBD1,.,TRBV5-1,14,TRBJ1-1,TGCGCCAGCAGCATCAGGGGGCCGAACACTGAAGCTTTCTTT,CASSIRGPNTEAFF
.,.,TRBV5-6,12,TRBJ2-3,TGTGCCAGCAGCTTGACCGGGGATACGCAGTATTTT,CASSLTGDTQYF
.,.,TRBV5-6,16,TRBJ2-7,TGTGCCAGCAGCTCGGAGGGCTGGGACAAAGTCCACGAGCAGTACTTC,CASSSEGWDKVHEQYF
.,.,TRBV4-3,16,TRBJ2-7,TGCGCCAGCAGACCAAGACTGACAGACCCCAGGCACGAGCAGTACTTC,CASRPRLTDPRHEQYF
.,.,TRBV7-8,14,TRBJ2-2,TGTGCCAGCAGCTCCGGACAGAGCACCGGGGAGCTGTTTTTT,CASSSGQSTGELFF
TRBD2,.,TRBV13,17,TRBJ2-3,TGTGCCAGCAGCTCCCCCGGGACGGGGGGGCATTTCGGTACGCAGTATTTT,CASSSPGTGGHFGTQYF
TRBD2,.,TRBV29-1,12,TRBJ2-1,TGCAGCCCATGGACTAGCGCCAATGAGCAGTTCTTC,CSPWTSANEQFF
.,.,TRBV7-2,18,TRBJ2-1,TGTGCCAGCAGCTTAGCGCCGGGAGTACCGAGCTCCTACAATGAGCAGTTCTTC,CASSLAPGVPSSYNEQFF
.,.,TRBV7-9,15,TRBJ1-6,TGTGCCAGCAGCGAACGGGACCCGGGAAATTCACCCCTCCACTTT,CASSERDPGNSPLHF
TRBD2,.,TRBV4-1,17,TRBJ2-7,TGCGCCAGCAGCCTTTCGGGGGGGGCTAGCGGGACCTACGAGCAGTACTTC,CASSLSGGASGTYEQYF
.,.,TRBV7-9,12,TRBJ2-2,TGTGCCAGCTGGGGAGCAACAGCGGAGCTGTTTTTT,CASWGATAELFF
TRBD1,.,TRBV7-6,16,TRBJ1-2,TGTGCCAGCAGCCCGGTGACAGGGGGTTCCATCTATGGCTACACCTTC,CASSPVTGGSIYGYTF
.,.,TRBV9,14,TRBJ2-7,TGTGCCAGCAGCGTAGGGAACCTACAAGGGGAGCAGTACTTC,CASSVGNLQGEQYF
TRBD1,.,TRBV5-6,16,TRBJ2-2,TGTGCCAGCAGCCAAGGGGGACAGGGTAGACCCGGGGAGCTGTTTTTT,CASSQGGQGRPGELFF
.,.,TRBV7-6,14,TRBJ2-5,TGTGCCAGCAGCTTAGGGCCCAAGCCCGAGGCCCAGTACTTC,CASSLGPKPEAQYF
TRBD2,.,TRBV4-3,15,TRBJ2-7,TGCGCCAGCAGCCAAGACCCAGCGGGGGCCTACGAGCAGTACTTC,CASSQDPAGAYEQYF
TRBD2,once,TRBV10-2,19,TRBJ2-5,TGCGCCAGCAGTGACCCCCACGGGGGGGCAGCTCGTGAAGAAGAGACCCAGTACTTC,CASSDPHGGAAREEETQYF
.,once,TRBV27,15,TRBJ2-7,TGTGCCAGCAGTTCCCTACAGGGATTTCTCTACGAGCAGTACTTC,CASSSLQGFLYEQYF
.,.,TRBV7-8,12,TRBJ2-4,TGTGCCAGCAGCTCGGGACTCCTAATTCAGTACTTC,CASSSGLLIQYF
.,.,TRBV28,14,TRBJ1-1,TGTGCCAGCAGTTTCTATCGGGGTAGATCTGAAGCTTTCTTT,CASSFYRGRSEAFF
TRBD1,few,TRBV7-6,15,TRBJ1-2,TGTGCCAGCAGCCCCAGGACAGGGGCCAGCTATGGCTACACCTTC,CASSPRTGASYGYTF
.,.,TRBV5-1,15,TRBJ1-1,TGCGCCAGCAGCTTAGACAGTGATATGAACACTGAAGCTTTCTTT,CASSLDSDMNTEAFF
.,.,TRBV28,12,TRBJ2-3,TGTGCCAGCAGTTTAGATGTGGATACGCAGTATTTT,CASSLDVDTQYF
.,.,TRBV29-1,12,TRBJ1-2,TGCAGCGTTCCGGGGCCGGGCTATGGCTACACCTTC,CSVPGPGYGYTF
.,.,TRBV4-3,13,TRBJ1-2,TGCGCCAGCAGCCAGACAACAATGGGCGGCTACACCTTC,CASSQTTMGGYTF
.,.,TRBV7-9,14,TRBJ1-4,TGTGCCAGCAGCTTAGGGACGAATAATGAAAAACTGTTTTTT,CASSLGTNNEKLFF
.,.,TRBV7-8,14,TRBJ2-7,TGTGCCAGCAGCTTAATGGGAACCGCGGACGAGCAGTACTTC,CASSLMGTADEQYF
.,once,TRBV5-1,15,TRBJ2-7,TGCGCCAGCAGCTTGTCGGGGCGGAACTCCTACGAGCAGTACTTC,CASSLSGRNSYEQYF
.,.,TRBV30,15,TRBJ1-5,TGTGCCTGGAGTCGATGGGGTCTAGAGGGTCAGCCCCAGCATTTT,CAWSRWGLEGQPQHF
.,.,TRBV30,15,TRBJ2-1,TGTGCCTGGACTCCGGGGGAAATCTCCTACAATGAGCAGTTCTTC,CAWTPGEISYNEQFF
.,.,TRBV4-3,15,TRBJ2-7,TGCGCCAGCAGCCGGACAACCTGGGCATTCGACGAGCAGTACTTC,CASSRTTWAFDEQYF
.,.,TRBV4-3,16,TRBJ2-2,TGCGCCAGCAGCCAAGATTTTCGCTGGCCTGCCGGGGAGCTGTTTTTT,CASSQDFRWPAGELFF
.,.,TRBV28,15,TRBJ1-6,TGTGCCAGCAGTTTTTCGGGTTTTTATAATTCACCCCTCCACTTT,CASSFSGFYNSPLHF
TRBD2,.,TRBV5-1,14,TRBJ2-7,TGCGCCAGCAGCTTGCTAGCGGGGGCCTACGAGCAGTACTTC,CASSLLAGAYEQYF
.,.,TRBV30,13,TRBJ2-3,TGTGCCTGGAGTGTAGGCTATGCAGATACGCAGTATTTT,CAWSVGYADTQYF
.,.,TRBV27,14,TRBJ2-1,TGTGCCAGCAGTTTACACAGCTCCTACAATGAGCAGTTCTTC,CASSLHSSYNEQFF
TRBD2,.,TRBV4-1,16,TRBJ2-1,TGCGCCAGCAGCCATGACGACTCCCTCCTACTAGCGGGGTTGTTCTTC,CASSHDDSLLLAGLFF
.,.,TRBV28,13,TRBJ1-2,TGTGCCAGCAGTTCGATCACAGGGTATGGCTACACCTTC,CASSSITGYGYTF
TRBD1,once,TRBV6-1,16,TRBJ2-3,TGTGCCAGCAGTGAATCTCGATGGGACAGGGCAGATACGCAGTATTTT,CASSESRWDRADTQYF
TRBD1,.,TRBV5-1,16,TRBJ2-1,TGCGCCAGCAGCTTAAGGGACAGGACGTCCTACAATGAGCAGTTCTTC,CASSLRDRTSYNEQFF
.,.,TRBV7-2,15,TRBJ2-7,TGTGCCAGCAGCCAATCGGGGGAGGTCCCCTACGAGCAGTACTTC,CASSQSGEVPYEQYF